Given below is one T cell receptor (beta chain) in context. These data originate in a study of shared clonotypes between healthy human individuals. Measured with immunoSEQ multiplex PCR; TCRdb has only the in-frame clones, and not every one. The table shows around 2.5 million clones, with roughly 93% occurring only once. Germline CDR1 and CDR2: LNHDA and SQIVND (reference sequence). Germline trimming cut 7 bases from V and 7 bases from J; bases unmatched to any gene: 15. The CDR3 runs 16 residues. V gene TRBV19 combines with J gene TRBJ2-2; TRBD1 matches at 7 bases. The clonotype originates from a man aged 18 to 30 in good health. Some clones in this sample may be carry-over from other donors' samples. Specimen: naive CD4+ T cells from PBMCs. Specified subset: CD45RA+ positively selected. The CDR3 bases are TGTGCCAGTACTAGACAGGGTGCCCCTTCGGACGGGGAGCTGTTTTTT. Amino acids: CASTRQGAPSDGELFF.